This T cell receptor (beta chain) was sequenced for a study of shared clonotypes between healthy human individuals. Using immunoSEQ multiplex PCR, the repertoire was profiled, and TCRdb retains in-frame clones only, with some absent. The sample lists approximately 530,000 clones, about 96% occurring once. Findings of the study overall: Limited genetic and exposure-history diversity came from having few donors. The study found 4.5% to 6% of naive CD4 clonotypes shared across a few donors. Naive subsets generally had larger estimated richness than memory subsets.

As to this clone: Its cognate antigen is unknown.

From germline, CDR1 is MDHEN and CDR2 SYDVKM. This CDR3 has 14 amino acids. V dropped 7 bases and J dropped 6; count of bases not matched to a gene: 5. The chain combines TRBV28 with TRBJ2-1, with 11 nucleotides matching TRBD2. Sequencing used naive CD4+ T cells sorted from blood. Subset indicated: CD45RA+ positively selected. This clonotype was sampled from a woman younger than 45 in good health. CDR3 nucleotides: TGTGCCAGCAATACCGGGACTAGCGGCAATGAGCAGTTCTTC. Protein product: CASNTGTSGNEQFF.